These 3 T cell receptor beta chains were all obtained from the same sample, sequenced in a study of T cells after yellow fever vaccination. TCRdb reanalysed the 5' RACE reads using MiXCR and keeps one entry per CDR3 protein. Of hundreds of thousands of distinct CDR3 sequences listed, around an eighth are singletons. The sequencing used PBMCs, collected on the day of the yellow fever booster vaccination. The receptors here all came from a man in his thirties or forties who received the YFV17D yellow fever vaccine.

This clonotype was seen repeatedly, ten times or more. This chain joins TRBV6-5 and TRBJ2-3; TRBD2 matches at 7 bases. V lost 4 bases to trimming and J lost 5 bases; unmatched junction nucleotides: 6. This CDR3 region has 14 residues. Germline loops: CDR1 MNHEY, CDR2 SVGAGI. The CDR3 spells CASSLGGAQDTQYF. In nucleotides, the CDR3 is TGTGCCAGCAGTTTGGGAGGGGCACAAGATACGCAGTATTTT.

This clonotype was seen a handful of times. V and J are TRBV6-5 and TRBJ2-7; a weak D match, TRBD2 (5 bases). V was clipped by 4 bases and J by 3 bases, with 13 bases between them. Germline V gene data show CDR1 as MNHEY and CDR2 as SVGAGI. This CDR3 spans 14 amino acids. CDR3 region: CASSSLDGDYEQYF. Here the CDR3 DNA reads TGTGCCAGCAGTTCGCTGGACGGGGACTACGAGCAGTACTTC.

The table lists this clonotype with a few counts. The chain links TRBV29-1 to TRBJ2-3; D ambiguous. The CDR3 consists of 11 residues. Per the germline V gene, CDR1 is SQVTM and CDR2 is ANQGSEA. The V and J ends lost 1 base and 4 bases respectively, with 3 bases between them. This CDR3 reads CSVEGADTQYF. CDR3 DNA sequence: TGCAGCGTTGAAGGGGCAGATACGCAGTATTTT.